One T cell receptor beta chain is described in this entry. This clone was observed once. The antigen this receptor binds is unknown. One base away there is no much larger clone; base qualities are not given. This entry is derived from a study of cytomegalovirus exposure and HLA in healthy donors (dated by TCRdb to the late 2010s). Looking at the study overall: An earlier analysis of some 550 of the donors reported 250 to 350 Gb of sequence data and more than 90 million unique TCR beta sequences from 150 million to 200 million T cells. To study patterns of TCR occurrence, a later analysis re-analyzed previously published TCR beta repertoires from under 750 donors and added high-resolution HLA genotyping. The later analysis used no new phenotypic data to find candidate immune exposures, relying instead on TCR beta sequences and their occurrence across donors. To predict cytomegalovirus infection status, the study brought together high-throughput TCR immunosequencing, statistical association of individual TCRs with disease status, and machine learning. Roughly five DR-DQ haplotypes were treated as single units for association and clustering because of strong linkage in the cohort. Among roughly 400 genotyped donors of the cohort, an average of about 240,000 unique TCR beta nucleotide sequences was sequenced per donor, of which 15% to 20% were non-productive. The genetic ancestry cluster associated with self-reported Caucasian donors included 81% of the roughly 380 genotyped donors. The number of typed donors differed by locus: about 629-640 for A, B, C, DRB1 and DQB1; some 500 for DQA1; some 590 for DPA1; and around 470 for DPB1. In a later genetic analysis, genome-wide SNP genotypes for about three fifths of the 666 donors were used, and that subset was treated as a discovery cohort. A separate validation cohort of roughly 130 different subjects was used in addition to the roughly 640-subject first cohort. Around 330 gigabases of sequencing data and around 88 million unique TCR sequences made up an early release that covered 500 to 700 HLA-typed donors. The study was designed to test whether signatures of past pathogen exposure could be identified by cataloging public T cell receptors. The study profiled the T cell repertoires of hundreds of subjects by immunosequencing and related them to cytomegalovirus serostatus. To decide whether each TCR beta V gene segment behaved as functional or pseudogenic, an earlier analysis of nearly 600 of the donors relied on high-throughput TCR beta sequencing. All discovery cohort repertoires had been generated on a single sequencing platform. Donor age, sex, ethnicity and CMV serostatus were collected together with the repertoire data. Class I and class II HLA loci were covered by the typing at four-digit resolution.

The full study reports these points: Most CMV-associated TCR beta chains appeared to be HLA-restricted in a later analysis, and the HLA associations seemed to be driven largely by CMV exposure. The authors suggested that the approach could potentially be generalized to other disease states and immunological phenotypes. Roughly 15 rarely observed V segments, including chromosome 9 orphons, were excluded from the earlier analysis of almost 600 of the donors because counts were too low. In a later genetic analysis, a missense DCLRE1C variant was associated with V-gene and J-gene trimming of TCR beta chains, and the association was replicated in an independent cohort. Correlated functional status among segregating V segments might reflect linkage disequilibrium, but an unknown experimental factor could not be ruled out. In a later analysis, several top co-occurrence clusters were reported to appear linked to parvovirus B19, influenza, CMV and Epstein-Barr virus. A group of highly shared sequence variants was considered likely to be a technical artifact of the sequencing pipeline. For the cohort, immune exposure information was limited to CMV serostatus. Because the 87-base-pair reads could not distinguish some IMGT-functional V segments, including TRBV6-2 and TRBV6-3, those segments were excluded. Three of the identified cytomegalovirus-associated TCR beta chains were confirmed in vitro to be specific for cytomegalovirus antigens. In a later analysis, TCR association rates were found to vary across HLA loci, with the most associated TCRs seen for DRB1 alleles and the fewest for HLA-C alleles. A total of some 180 TCR beta chains were listed by the study as associated with cytomegalovirus. According to a later genetic analysis, donors in an Asian-associated ancestry cluster had fewer N-insertions in productive TCRs than the approximately 630-donor mean. A further reported finding was that TCR beta sequences accurately predicted the HLA-A and HLA-B alleles for most subjects in the first cohort. The classifier was reported to diagnose cytomegalovirus status with high specificity and sensitivity in both the original cohort and the validation cohort. Broadly in line with IMGT annotations, most TCR beta V segments showed up in productive rearrangements about 87% or about 30% of the time in an earlier analysis of approximately 600 of the donors. The cohort was sequenced for TCR beta chains only, and without alpha or paired-chain data the features that could be detected were limited. In a later analysis, around 17,000 TCR beta sequences were associated with specific HLA alleles at a false discovery rate of 0.05. Most TCR sequences were seen in very few donors, while some public TCRs were found in many individuals. Assigning TCR associations to individual alleles was difficult when HLA alleles, especially DR and DQ, strongly co-occurred. A later analysis found that HLA-associated TCR beta chains were more clonally expanded and had lower generation probabilities than equally common non-associated chains. Presence/absence analyses assumed roughly uniform sequencing depth across donors, an assumption that may not hold. HLA typing was unavailable for some donors at each locus, so association tests used only the typed subset.

From the germline V gene, CDR1 is SQVTM and CDR2 is ANQGSEA. V loses 4 bases, J loses 3 bases, and the germline ends lie 25 bases apart. The CDR3 goes from the cysteine to the phenylalanine over 18 residues. Solely the CDR3 DNA is kept, with 54 bases framed from the first base. Library preparation was by the immunoSEQ multiplex PCR assay. The multiplex PCR relied on a mix of 60 forward primers for TCR Vbeta segments and 13 reverse primers for TCR Jbeta segments. A multiplex PCR assay on genomic DNA amplified the CDR3 region of rearranged TCR beta genes. The amplified TCR beta libraries were sequenced on the Illumina HiSeq System as 87-base-pair reads. In the paper's pipeline: A later analysis counted 65 million to 90 million unique TCR beta chains across the 666 repertoires, and 9 million to 14 million of these chains were shared by at least two donors. Raw reads were error-corrected and collapsed into unique sequences by a nearest-neighbor algorithm in which closely related sequences were merged to remove PCR and sequencing errors. V, D and J gene segments were assigned by aligning CDR3 sequences to IMGT reference sequences. For a sequence to be retained, at least a six-nucleotide match to both a V gene segment and a J gene segment was required. Rearrangements were called productive when the CDR3 lacked stop codons and stayed in frame with V and J; all others were non-productive. CDR3 was defined according to IMGT convention as the region running from the second conserved V-encoded cysteine to the conserved J-encoded phenylalanine. The earlier analysis of roughly 590 of the donors excluded any sequence lacking an unambiguous match to a single V gene segment. In an earlier analysis of several hundred of the donors, a V segment was called functional when productive rearrangements were above 56.7%, and segregating when the standard deviation between donors exceeded 5%. To diagnose cytomegalovirus status from the catalog of TCR beta chain sequences, a statistical classification framework was built. A later analysis assigned V and J genes by comparing TCR nucleotide sequences with IMGT/GENE-DB human TR gene sequences. In a later analysis, CDR3 sequences and most-parsimonious VDJ recombination scenarios were assigned using the TCRdist pipeline. In a later analysis, each TCR beta chain was defined by its CDR3 amino acid sequence together with its V-gene family, and reads lacking a unique V-gene family were excluded. A later analysis removed several hundred highly shared, low-generation-probability nucleotide sequences to deal with suspected cross-contamination and a sequencing artifact. For each public chain, a later analysis derived a clonal expansion index from normalized ranks of inferred template counts within each repertoire. In a later analysis, generation probabilities were computed using a VDJ recombination model fitted to out-of-frame rearrangements, and the results were checked against IGoR. A later analysis scored TCR-TCR, TCR-HLA and TCR-CMV co-occurrence with hypergeometric tests, applying a repertoire-size bias correction to TCR pairs. To estimate false discovery rates, a later analysis permuted the HLA or CMV assignments 20 times. A later analysis grouped co-occurring TCRs with DBSCAN, adding TCRdist sequence similarity when clustering within HLA-allele-positive subsets. Co-occurrence clustering excluded repertoires with fewer than 30,000 or more than 120,000 public chains, plus five with anomalous nucleotide sharing. TCRdb provides this immuneACCESS table in a form limited to in-frame rearrangements. Some clones are lacking; in checked studies, under half of them reflect an unresolved V gene, and why the rest are absent is not known. The D gene and trimming were derived from the DNA, and the V and J assignments and clone size from that table. This sample is represented by 95,000 to 150,000 clones; about 15% of them were singletons. Jointly, the top ten make up approximately 2.6% of the sample.

The cohort comprised some 730 healthy bone marrow donors. At the time of sampling, all cohort members were nominally healthy, though unrecorded immune exposures were likely present. The donor tested CMV seropositive and was one of the 289 seropositive cohort members. A peripheral blood sample was collected from each donor, and TCR beta sequencing was performed on peripheral blood mononuclear cells. Genomic DNA extraction from the blood cell samples was performed with the Qiagen DNeasy Blood Extraction Kit. Sequenced input: PBMCs. The origin of this receptor is a female donor in good health and CMV-seropositive. Recombination joined TRBV29-1 with TRBJ2-1; matching of 6 bases hints at TRBD2 as the D gene. The CDR3 in this case is CSVARPFGGTGVYNEQFF. The nucleotides are TGCAGCGTTGCTCGGCCGTTCGGAGGGACGGGGGTCTACAATGAGCAGTTCTTC.